Below, 11 T cell receptor beta chains from the same sample are listed, as sequenced in a study of blood T cell repertoires in COVID-19 (dated by TCRdb to between 2020 and 2021). Library preparation was by the immunoSEQ multiplex PCR assay. TCRdb mirrors the immuneACCESS table, restricted to in-frame sequences. Some clones are absent from its copies; in checked studies, under half trace to an unresolved V gene, and the reason for the others is unknown. This sample comprises about 140,000 clones, approximately 81% of them detected only once. Together, the top ten hold approximately 8% of the sample. The specimen was peripheral blood. These receptors came from a human donor in a cohort sampled during active COVID-19.

This clone appeared a single time. The chain carries TRBV27 and TRBJ1-6, with D perhaps matching TRBD1 (6 bases). Trimming left V 6 bases short and J 4 bases short, with 19 bases between. This CDR3 has 17 amino acids. CDR1 and CDR2 from the germline V gene are MNHEY and SMNVEV (reference sequence). DNA of the CDR3: TGTGCCAGCAGCCAAACCCCGGGACATCAATATAATTCACCCCTCCACTTT. Translating gives CASSQTPGHQYNSPLHF.

The chain uses TRBV19 and TRBJ2-7; 12 bases match TRBD1. This CDR3 contains 15 residues. CDR1 LNHDA and CDR2 SQIVND come from the germline V gene (reference sequence). Trimming removed 3 bases from V and 2 bases from J; junction bases left unmatched: 2. The DNA for the CDR3 is TGTGCCAGTAGTATGGGACAGGGGGCTACCTACGAGCAGTACTTC. This translates into CASSMGQGATYEQYF.

The chain combines TRBV5-4 with TRBJ2-7; maybe TRBD2 (6 bases). The CDR3 spans 15 residues. CDR1 and CDR2 from the germline V gene are SGHNT and YYREEE (reference sequence). Deletions cut 4 bases from V and 0 bases from J, with 14 bases between. In nucleotides, the CDR3 is TGTGCCAGCAGCCCGGGACTGGGTCCCTCCTACGAGCAGTACTTC. It codes for CASSPGLGPSYEQYF.

This chain links TRBV18 with TRBJ2-7; possible D gene TRBD2, 7 bases. The V end was cut by 3 bases, the J end by 7 bases, with 19 bases between. The CDR3 runs 15 residues. The germline V gene encodes CDR1 KGHSH and CDR2 LQKENI. DNA of the CDR3: TGTGCCAGCTCACCCCGCGGACAGCGGGGAGGGGAGCAGTACTTC. As protein: CASSPRGQRGGEQYF.

The chain links TRBV4-1 to TRBJ2-7; 9 nucleotides match TRBD1. The junction had 6 bases not matched to a gene; V was cut back by 0 bases and J by 3 bases. CDR1 is MGHRA, CDR2 YSYEKL, per germline. CDR3 length equals 16 residues. The CDR3: CASSQDKDRGDYEQYF. DNA of the CDR3: TGCGCCAGCAGCCAAGACAAGGACAGGGGCGACTACGAGCAGTACTTC.

V is TRBV5-1 and J is TRBJ1-6, with 7 bases aligning to TRBD1. Germline CDR1 and CDR2: SGHRS and YFSETQ. This CDR3 comprises 16 residues. V shed 4 bases and J 6 bases; nucleotides not matched to a gene: 10. The CDR3 DNA reads TGCGCCAGCAGCCCGTTGACAGGGTCGGGTAATTCACCCCTCCACTTT. This encodes CASSPLTGSGNSPLHF.

As DNA, the CDR3 is TGTGCCAGCAGCTTAAGGGGGAGCTCCTACAATGAGCAGTTCTTC. The encoded protein is CASSLRGSSYNEQFF. The chain links TRBV13 to TRBJ2-1; TRBD1 is a possible D gene (6 bases). Per germline, CDR1 PRHDT and CDR2 FYEKMQ (reference sequence). The CDR3 length is 15 residues. Trimming stripped 2 bases from V and 0 bases from J, with 8 bases between.

V usage is TRBV24-1 and J usage is TRBJ2-7; TRBD2 matches 8 bases. Germline values: CDR1 KGHDR, CDR2 SFDVKD. The CDR3 runs 13 residues. V shed 4 bases, J shed 6 bases, and the junction held 4 bases outside the gene matches. In DNA, the CDR3 is TGTGCCACCAGTGACTTAGCGGGAAGCGAGCAGTACTTC. It is translated as CATSDLAGSEQYF.

V gene TRBV27 combines with J gene TRBJ2-5; D may be TRBD1 (6 bases). The CDR3 runs 15 residues. The germline gives CDR1 MNHEY, CDR2 SMNVEV (reference sequence). Trimming stripped 6 bases from V and 1 base from J, with 15 bases between. The CDR3 DNA sequence: TGTGCCAGCAGAGGACGTCAGGGGCGCCAAGAGACCCAGTACTTC. Its protein is CASRGRQGRQETQYF.

The J gene is TRBJ2-7, the V gene TRBV9, with 10 bases fitting TRBD2. V was pared by 4 bases and J by 2 bases, with 12 bases of the junction left unmatched. From germline, CDR1 is SGDLS and CDR2 YYNGEE. The CDR3 runs to 17 residues. CDR3 residues: CASSPRPGLADPYEQYF. Here the CDR3 DNA reads TGTGCCAGCAGCCCACGCCCAGGACTAGCGGACCCCTACGAGCAGTACTTC.

The chain carries TRBV7-9 and TRBJ2-7; 7 bases agree with TRBD1. The CDR3 runs to 15 residues. Germline loops: CDR1 SEHNR, CDR2 FQNEAQ (reference sequence). V lost 5 bases and J lost 3; bases outside the gene matches: 10. For the CDR3, the DNA is TGTGCCAGCAGCCCGCACATAGACAGGGACTACGAGCAGTACTTC. Its translation: CASSPHIDRDYEQYF.